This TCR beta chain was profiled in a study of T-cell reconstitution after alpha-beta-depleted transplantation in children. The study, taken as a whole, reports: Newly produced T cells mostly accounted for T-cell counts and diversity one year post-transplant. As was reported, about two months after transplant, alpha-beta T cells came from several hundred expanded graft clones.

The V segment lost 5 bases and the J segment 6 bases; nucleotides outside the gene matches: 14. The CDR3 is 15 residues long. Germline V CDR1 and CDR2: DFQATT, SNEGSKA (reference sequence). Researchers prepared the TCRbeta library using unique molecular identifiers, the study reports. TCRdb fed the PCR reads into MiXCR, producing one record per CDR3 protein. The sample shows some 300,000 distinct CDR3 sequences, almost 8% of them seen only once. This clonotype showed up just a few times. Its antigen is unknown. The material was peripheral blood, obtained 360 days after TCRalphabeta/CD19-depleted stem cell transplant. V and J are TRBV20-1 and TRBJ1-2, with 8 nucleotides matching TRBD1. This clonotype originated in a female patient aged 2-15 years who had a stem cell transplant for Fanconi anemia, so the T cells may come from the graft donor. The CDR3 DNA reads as TGCAGTGCTGTTTTCGGACAGGGCCTTTGGAATGGCTACACCTTC. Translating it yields CSAVFGQGLWNGYTF.